Given below is one T cell receptor (beta chain) in context. Its antigen has not been determined. It has no much larger one-base neighbor in the sample; base qualities were not kept. In the paper's terms, the time point label means: patch test 1, 2 weeks after DPC sensitization. Per the publication, the treatment or condition label means: therapeutic diphenylcyclopropenone sensitization with weekly scalp DPC. Blood at each patch-test visit was drawn before the patch test was applied. Eligible patients were aged 18 to 70, diagnosed with alopecia, deemed suitable for DPC therapy, and excluded if pregnant. Unfractionated whole blood was collected in Tempus Blood RNA tubes, and total RNA was extracted from that blood. Taken from cysteine to phenylalanine, the CDR3 has 15 residues. This entry keeps only the CDR3 DNA: 45 bases, framed from base 1. Trimming accounts for 0 bases at V and 4 bases at J, while the number of junction bases matched to no gene is 5. As encoded in the germline V gene (reference sequence), CDR1 is DFQATT while CDR2 is SNEGSKA.

The receptor library was made with RACE. The instrument given in TCRdb is NextSeq 500. Library preparation attached unique molecular identifiers to individual cDNA molecules for quantitative, reproducible TCR counting. From each blood RNA sample, both TCR alpha and TCR beta chains were sequenced. Turning to the authors' computational methods: A median of about 87,000 TCRs per sample was observed, with a range of about 23,224 to 690,600. The Decombinator software suite was used to annotate the V, J and CDR3 of the TCR reads. For the PS versus PT1 abundance plots, all samples were subsampled to the same number of TCRs (28,000). Expanded TCRs were defined as absent before sensitization and observed at least eight times at the 2-week time point. Clones were called with MiXCR by TCRdb after fastp trimmed the public reads at Q25, and only in-frame beta chains were retained. Each record represents a unique CDR3 protein, reported with the most common genes and DNA among its rows. For this entry, the V and J calls and clone size follow TCRdb and not the study's own pipeline. For this sample there are approximately 110,000 distinct CDR3 sequences; around 10% appear just once. Under 4.5% of the sample is in the top ten clones.

This entry comes from a study of human T cells and chemical hapten exposure (dated by TCRdb to the early 2020s). Concerning the study at large: For sensitization, 2% DPC in acetone was applied to a 2 cm by 2 cm area of upper inner arm skin. Throughout the approximately 24-week study period, patients were also given weekly therapeutic DPC doses on the scalp. Patch tests used Finn chambers with 0.01% DPC on the upper back, scored after 6 days by International Contact Dermatitis Research Group standards. The patient cohort, mostly female, included alopecia areata with under or over 50% scalp involvement, alopecia totalis and alopecia universalis. Libraries were pooled for sequencing, and per-sample TCR yields varied mainly because of small differences in library volumes within the pool. In alopecia patients, the study followed how the peripheral blood TCR repertoire changed in vivo over primary and secondary sensitization to diphenylcyclopropenone (DPC), a hapten. Blood samples were taken from patients before sensitization (week 0) and at 2, 6 and about 24 weeks after DPC sensitization. Some 29 alopecia patients gave blood for TCR sequencing at one to four time points (pre-sensitization, 2, 6 and 24 weeks). The research as a whole found: Expanded TCRs formed significantly more large CDR3 similarity clusters than pre-sensitization or healthy control sets, consistent with antigen-driven responses. The number of PT1 expanded TCRs positively correlated with patch test score, significant at thresholds 8, 16 and 32 but not 4. Repeated subsampling changed both the strength of the expansion versus patch-test correlation and the threshold at which that correlation became significant. No change with DPC sensitization was found in the number of TCRs above 1 in 1000 frequency, and no evidence of global repertoire structure alterations was found. Alopecia, a presumed autoimmune disease, was present in all patients, so the immune response of the patients might differ from that of healthy individuals.

Sequencing used whole blood, obtained in connection with sensitization to the hapten diphenylcyclopropenone (DPC). The chain is made from TRBV20-1 and TRBJ2-3; 9 central nucleotides agree with TRBD2. The receptor's source is a woman between 35 and 50 years old with alopecia areata. Some clones in this sample may be carry-over from other donors' samples. The nucleotide sequence is given as TGCAGTGCTAGAGATCCAGCGGGGGGCGCAGATACGCAGTATTTT. The resulting protein is CSARDPAGGADTQYF.